These T cell receptor beta chains were read from a single sample in a study of blood T cell repertoires in COVID-19. The protocol was immunoSEQ multiplex PCR, while the TCRdb copy is restricted to in-frame clones and leaves out a portion. The data hold approximately 330,000 clones, with roughly 90% observed a single time. Sequencing input: peripheral blood. The source is a man aged 25 to 45 with COVID-19, enrolled during active disease. The CDR3 runs from the conserved cysteine through the conserved F or W. The order of the fields is clone size, V gene, J gene, D gene, CDR3 DNA, CDR3 protein. The D gene is left open where the match is weak. Some rows have no size entry. The others give once, few or many, or a class for an expanded clone.

clone size: .; V gene: TRBV3-1/TRBV3-2; J gene: TRBJ2-1; D gene: .; CDR3 DNA: TGTGCCAGCAGCCAAAGTACCGAACGGGAGACTCGGAATGAGCAGTTCTTC; CDR3 protein: CASSQSTERETRNEQFF
clone size: once; V gene: TRBV10-3; J gene: TRBJ1-2; D gene: .; CDR3 DNA: TGTGCCATCAGTGAGGGACATAGTCAGCACTATGGCTACACCTTC; CDR3 protein: CAISEGHSQHYGYTF
clone size: .; V gene: TRBV30; J gene: TRBJ2-7; D gene: .; CDR3 DNA: TGTGCCTGGAGTAAAGGGGACTACGAGCAGTACTTC; CDR3 protein: CAWSKGDYEQYF
clone size: few; V gene: TRBV6-5; J gene: TRBJ2-7; D gene: .; CDR3 DNA: TGTGCCACCTCAATCCTGGCCTCCTACGAGCAGTACTTC; CDR3 protein: CATSILASYEQYF
clone size: .; V gene: TRBV4-3; J gene: TRBJ2-6; D gene: TRBD1; CDR3 DNA: TGCGCCAGCAGCCAAGGACAGGGGGCGGCTGGGGCCAACGTCCTGACTTTC; CDR3 protein: CASSQGQGAAGANVLTF
clone size: .; V gene: TRBV6-6; J gene: TRBJ1-5; D gene: .; CDR3 DNA: TGTGCCAGTGCCTTACAGGGAGGGCAGCCCCAGCATTTT; CDR3 protein: CASALQGGQPQHF
clone size: .; V gene: TRBV27; J gene: TRBJ2-2; D gene: TRBD1; CDR3 DNA: TGTGCCAGCACAACGGGACAGGGGTACACCGGGGAGCTGTTTTTT; CDR3 protein: CASTTGQGYTGELFF
clone size: .; V gene: TRBV9; J gene: TRBJ2-7; D gene: TRBD1; CDR3 DNA: TGTGCCAGCAGCCCTGGGGACAGTGCCTCCTACGAGCAGTACTTC; CDR3 protein: CASSPGDSASYEQYF
clone size: .; V gene: TRBV6-2/TRBV6-3; J gene: TRBJ2-4; D gene: .; CDR3 DNA: TGTGCCAGCAGTGTCGTTCTGGGGGGAACCTTCAAAAACATTCAGTACTTC; CDR3 protein: CASSVVLGGTFKNIQYF
clone size: .; V gene: TRBV15; J gene: TRBJ2-1; D gene: TRBD2; CDR3 DNA: TGTGCCACCAGCAGAGATGAAACGAGCGGGACTAGACGGTTCTTC; CDR3 protein: CATSRDETSGTRRFF
clone size: .; V gene: TRBV4-3; J gene: TRBJ1-2; D gene: TRBD1; CDR3 DNA: TGCGCCAGCAGCCAACCCGACAGGGCTAACTATGGCTACACCTTC; CDR3 protein: CASSQPDRANYGYTF
clone size: .; V gene: TRBV19; J gene: TRBJ1-6; D gene: TRBD1; CDR3 DNA: TGTGCCAGTAGTATCGACAGGGAAAATTCACCCCTCCACTTT; CDR3 protein: CASSIDRENSPLHF
clone size: few; V gene: TRBV7-3; J gene: TRBJ2-6; D gene: .; CDR3 DNA: TGTGCCAGCAGCTTCCCGGGGGCCAACGTCCTGACTTTC; CDR3 protein: CASSFPGANVLTF
clone size: .; V gene: TRBV7-9; J gene: TRBJ2-1; D gene: TRBD2; CDR3 DNA: TGTGCCGGAAGGACTAGCGGGGTCAATGAGCAGTTCTTC; CDR3 protein: CAGRTSGVNEQFF
clone size: .; V gene: TRBV28; J gene: TRBJ1-1; D gene: .; CDR3 DNA: TGTGCCAGCCATAGACAGGACACTGAAGCTTTCTTT; CDR3 protein: CASHRQDTEAFF
clone size: .; V gene: TRBV28; J gene: TRBJ1-3; D gene: .; CDR3 DNA: TGTGCCACCGCAAGCGTTTTATTTACCCTCTCTGGAAACACCATATATTTT; CDR3 protein: CATASVLFTLSGNTIYF
clone size: few; V gene: TRBV4-3; J gene: TRBJ2-7; D gene: .; CDR3 DNA: TGCGCCAGCAGCCCGAGGGGGGGGGCCTACGAGCAGTACTTC; CDR3 protein: CASSPRGGAYEQYF
clone size: .; V gene: TRBV11-2; J gene: TRBJ1-3; D gene: TRBD1; CDR3 DNA: TGTGCCAGCAGCCAAACCGGACAGGGCGGGGGAAACACCATATATTTT; CDR3 protein: CASSQTGQGGGNTIYF
clone size: .; V gene: TRBV9; J gene: TRBJ1-1; D gene: .; CDR3 DNA: TGTGCCAGCAGCGTAGGTGCGGGGACGGCGGCTTTCTTT; CDR3 protein: CASSVGAGTAAFF
clone size: .; V gene: TRBV15; J gene: TRBJ1-2; D gene: .; CDR3 DNA: TGTGCCACCAGCAGGGACACCTTCGGAGGCTACACCTTC; CDR3 protein: CATSRDTFGGYTF
clone size: .; V gene: TRBV7-2; J gene: TRBJ1-5; D gene: .; CDR3 DNA: TGTGCCAGCAGCTCACAGGGATCGGTCGGTCAGCCCCAGCATTTT; CDR3 protein: CASSSQGSVGQPQHF
clone size: .; V gene: TRBV4-3; J gene: TRBJ2-7; D gene: .; CDR3 DNA: TGCGCCAGCAGCCAAGAGTTTGCGGAATTCTACGAGCAGTACTTC; CDR3 protein: CASSQEFAEFYEQYF
clone size: .; V gene: TRBV9; J gene: TRBJ1-4; D gene: .; CDR3 DNA: TGTGCCAGCAATTACCAGAAAGGACAGTTAAATGAAAAACTGTTTTTT; CDR3 protein: CASNYQKGQLNEKLFF
clone size: .; V gene: TRBV3-1/TRBV3-2; J gene: TRBJ2-7; D gene: TRBD1; CDR3 DNA: TGTGCCAGCAGCGACAGGGCAAGCTCCTACGAGCAGTACTTC; CDR3 protein: CASSDRASSYEQYF
clone size: .; V gene: TRBV7-9; J gene: TRBJ2-7; D gene: .; CDR3 DNA: TGTGCCAGCAGTATCGGCGCCGGGGGCTACGAGCAGTACTTC; CDR3 protein: CASSIGAGGYEQYF
clone size: once; V gene: TRBV19; J gene: TRBJ1-5; D gene: .; CDR3 DNA: TGTGCCAGTTGGTCCCCCGGGAGGGCCGCAGGAGGTCAGCCCCAGCATTTT; CDR3 protein: CASWSPGRAAGGQPQHF
clone size: .; V gene: TRBV21-1; J gene: TRBJ2-1; D gene: .; CDR3 DNA: TGTGCCAGCATCGGACAGGGGAACAATGAGCAGTTCTTC; CDR3 protein: CASIGQGNNEQFF
clone size: .; V gene: TRBV29-1; J gene: TRBJ2-3; D gene: .; CDR3 DNA: TGCAGCGTTGTAGAGCGGGCATACACAGATACGCAGTATTTT; CDR3 protein: CSVVERAYTDTQYF
clone size: .; V gene: TRBV28; J gene: TRBJ2-7; D gene: TRBD1; CDR3 DNA: TGTGCCAGCAGTCTGGACAGGGAGCGTAGCAACGAGCAGTACTTC; CDR3 protein: CASSLDRERSNEQYF
clone size: .; V gene: TRBV9; J gene: TRBJ1-6; D gene: TRBD1; CDR3 DNA: TGTGCCAGCAGCGTAGATTTAAGACAGGGGAATTCACCCCTCCACTTT; CDR3 protein: CASSVDLRQGNSPLHF
clone size: .; V gene: TRBV29-1; J gene: TRBJ1-1; D gene: .; CDR3 DNA: TGCAGCGCCGACCCACAGGGTTCCTACACTGAAGCTTTCTTT; CDR3 protein: CSADPQGSYTEAFF
clone size: .; V gene: TRBV12-5; J gene: TRBJ1-4; D gene: .; CDR3 DNA: TGTGCTAGTGGACCTGGCCGCAGGGTAACGTCAGAAAAACTGTTTTTT; CDR3 protein: CASGPGRRVTSEKLFF
clone size: .; V gene: TRBV28; J gene: TRBJ2-1; D gene: TRBD1; CDR3 DNA: TGTGCCAGCACCGACAGGGTCTCCTACAATGAGCAGTTCTTC; CDR3 protein: CASTDRVSYNEQFF
clone size: .; V gene: TRBV19; J gene: TRBJ1-2; D gene: .; CDR3 DNA: TGTGCCAGTACCACAAACCAGGGTACCAGCGGCTACACCTTC; CDR3 protein: CASTTNQGTSGYTF
clone size: .; V gene: TRBV6-5; J gene: TRBJ1-2; D gene: TRBD1; CDR3 DNA: TGTGCCAGCAGTTACTCCCGACAGGGGGCATACGGCTACACCTTC; CDR3 protein: CASSYSRQGAYGYTF
clone size: few; V gene: TRBV28; J gene: TRBJ1-5; D gene: TRBD1; CDR3 DNA: TGTGCCAGCAGGGGACAGGGGAAGGGTCAGCCCCAGCATTTT; CDR3 protein: CASRGQGKGQPQHF
clone size: .; V gene: TRBV4-2; J gene: TRBJ2-1; D gene: TRBD1; CDR3 DNA: TGTGCCAGCAGCCAAGATTGGGCAGGGGGCAACGATGAGCAGTTCTTC; CDR3 protein: CASSQDWAGGNDEQFF
clone size: .; V gene: TRBV5-6; J gene: TRBJ1-5; D gene: .; CDR3 DNA: TGTGCCAGCAGCTTCGGGGGTTTTAGCAATCAGCCCCAGCATTTT; CDR3 protein: CASSFGGFSNQPQHF
clone size: .; V gene: TRBV10-3; J gene: TRBJ2-1; D gene: .; CDR3 DNA: TGTGCCATCAGTGAGTTGGCGGCAGTACGGAATGAGCAGTTCTTC; CDR3 protein: CAISELAAVRNEQFF
clone size: .; V gene: TRBV6-2/TRBV6-3; J gene: TRBJ1-5; D gene: .; CDR3 DNA: TGTGCCAGCAGTTACTCTCGGGAACCGCCTAATCAGCCCCAGCATTTT; CDR3 protein: CASSYSREPPNQPQHF
clone size: once; V gene: TRBV3-1/TRBV3-2; J gene: TRBJ1-4; D gene: TRBD1; CDR3 DNA: TGTGCCAGCAGCCACGGACAGGGGCTGACAACTAATGAAAAACTGTTTTTT; CDR3 protein: CASSHGQGLTTNEKLFF
clone size: few; V gene: TRBV5-1; J gene: TRBJ1-5; D gene: TRBD1; CDR3 DNA: TGCGCCAGCAGCTTGGGTTGGAGGGGGCAAGGACAGCCCCAGCATTTT; CDR3 protein: CASSLGWRGQGQPQHF
clone size: .; V gene: TRBV10-3; J gene: TRBJ2-7; D gene: TRBD1; CDR3 DNA: TGTGCCATCAGCCGACAGGGTGGGTACGAGCAGTACTTC; CDR3 protein: CAISRQGGYEQYF
clone size: .; V gene: TRBV5-4; J gene: TRBJ2-5; D gene: TRBD1; CDR3 DNA: TGTGCCAGCAGCCTTCAAGTACAGGGGCCCCCGGACTTC; CDR3 protein: CASSLQVQGPPDF
clone size: .; V gene: TRBV19; J gene: TRBJ2-2; D gene: .; CDR3 DNA: TGTGCCAGTAGTATGGTGCGGGGCGGGGAGCTGTTTTTT; CDR3 protein: CASSMVRGGELFF
clone size: .; V gene: TRBV4-2; J gene: TRBJ2-2; D gene: TRBD2; CDR3 DNA: TGTGCCAGCAGCCCGGGACTAGCGGGGGCATTACTGGCCGGGGAGCTGTTTTTT; CDR3 protein: CASSPGLAGALLAGELFF
clone size: .; V gene: TRBV5-6; J gene: TRBJ2-1; D gene: TRBD2; CDR3 DNA: TGTGCCAGCAGCGATCTAGCGGGGAGCTCCTACAATGAGCAGTTCTTC; CDR3 protein: CASSDLAGSSYNEQFF
clone size: .; V gene: TRBV6-5; J gene: TRBJ1-1; D gene: .; CDR3 DNA: TGTGCCAGCAGTTACTCGGAGGGGCGGAACACTGAAGCTTTCTTT; CDR3 protein: CASSYSEGRNTEAFF
clone size: few; V gene: TRBV9; J gene: TRBJ1-1; D gene: .; CDR3 DNA: TGTGCCAGCAGCGCCTCAGTGGGAGGTACTGAAGCTTTCTTT; CDR3 protein: CASSASVGGTEAFF
clone size: .; V gene: TRBV7-9; J gene: TRBJ1-2; D gene: TRBD1; CDR3 DNA: TGTGCCAGCAGCTTAGCCGGGACAGATAACTATGGCTACACCTTC; CDR3 protein: CASSLAGTDNYGYTF
clone size: .; V gene: TRBV30; J gene: TRBJ2-3; D gene: TRBD2; CDR3 DNA: TGTGCCTGGAGTGTTAGGAGAACTAGCGGGAGGGCCGCCCCTCTGGCGGATACGCAGTATTTT; CDR3 protein: CAWSVRRTSGRAAPLADTQYF